This T cell receptor (beta chain) was retrieved from a study of OX40 agonist ivuxolimab in advanced cancers. TCRdb's copy holds only in-frame clones and misses some; the assay was immunoSEQ multiplex PCR. The profile shows some 65,000 clones, 70% to 80% of them singletons. The ends were cut back, 5 bases at V and 6 bases at J, with 9 bases in the middle. The CDR3 is made up of 12 amino acids. CDR1 and CDR2 (germline): MDHEN, SYDVKM. The TCR was taken from an adult with an advanced solid tumor such as melanoma, head and neck, liver or kidney cancer. The rearrangement joins TRBV28 to TRBJ2-3; the D is unclear. The sequences come from CD4+ or CD8+ T cells sorted from blood, collected in a trial of the OX40 agonist ivuxolimab. CDR3 residues: CASSVESDTQYF. The CDR3 DNA is TGTGCCAGCAGTGTCGAGTCGGATACGCAGTATTTT.